The table lists the clone carrying this TCR beta chain with many counts. The sample is drawn from a study of regulatory T cells in long-lasting Graves disease. In germline, CDR1 is LNHNV, CDR2 YYDKDF (reference sequence). V was pared by 5 bases and J by 6 bases, with 8 bases between. The CDR3 has 12 residues. iRepertoire HTBI primers and Arm-PCR of CDR3 regions built TCR beta libraries. TCRdb recomputed calls from the multiplex PCR reads with MiXCR, one row per CDR3 protein. The profile shows approximately 350,000 distinct CDR3 sequences, around 15% of them singletons. Time point reported: newly diagnosed GD, antithyroid drugs for less than 3 months. RNA extracted from PBMCs served as the sequencing template. These data are also associated with another study on T cells in Graves' hyperthyroidism and ophthalmopathy. As that report states: Hyperthyroidism had been newly diagnosed in patients aged 18 to 65, and its duration was under 2 months.

The rearrangement joins TRBV15 to TRBJ2-1; D remains unclear. The material sequenced was peripheral blood mononuclear cells (PBMCs), taken at new diagnosis, from a patient treated with antithyroid drugs. The TCR sequence derives from a woman aged 18-29 years with Graves disease. The CDR3 DNA sequence: TGTGCCACCAGCCCCATGATCAATGAGCAGTTCTTC. Its translation: CATSPMINEQFF.